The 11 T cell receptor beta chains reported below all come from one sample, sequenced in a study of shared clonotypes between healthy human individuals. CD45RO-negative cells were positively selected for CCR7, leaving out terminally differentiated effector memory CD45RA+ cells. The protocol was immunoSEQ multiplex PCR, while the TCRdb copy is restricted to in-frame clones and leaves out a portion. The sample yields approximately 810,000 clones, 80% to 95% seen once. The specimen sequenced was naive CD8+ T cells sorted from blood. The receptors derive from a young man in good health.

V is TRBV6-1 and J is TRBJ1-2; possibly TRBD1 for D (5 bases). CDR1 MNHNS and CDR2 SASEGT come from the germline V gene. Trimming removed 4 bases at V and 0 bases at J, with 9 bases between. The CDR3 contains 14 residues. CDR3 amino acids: CASSVDSSNYGYTF. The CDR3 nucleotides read TGTGCCAGCAGTGTTGACAGCTCTAACTATGGCTACACCTTC.

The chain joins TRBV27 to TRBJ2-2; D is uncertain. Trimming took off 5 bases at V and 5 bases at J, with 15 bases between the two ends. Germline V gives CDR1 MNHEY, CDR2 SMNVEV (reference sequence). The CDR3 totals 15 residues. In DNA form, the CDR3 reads TGTGCCAGCAGTCCCCCGGGTATAGGGACCGGGGAGCTGTTTTTT. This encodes CASSPPGIGTGELFF.

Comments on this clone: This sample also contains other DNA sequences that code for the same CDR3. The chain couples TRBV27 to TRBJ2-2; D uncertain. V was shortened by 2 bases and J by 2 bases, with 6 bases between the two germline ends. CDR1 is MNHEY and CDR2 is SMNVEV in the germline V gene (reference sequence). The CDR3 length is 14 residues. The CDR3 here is CASSLGPNTGELFF. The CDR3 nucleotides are TGTGCCAGCAGTTTAGGGCCCAACACCGGGGAGCTGTTTTTT.

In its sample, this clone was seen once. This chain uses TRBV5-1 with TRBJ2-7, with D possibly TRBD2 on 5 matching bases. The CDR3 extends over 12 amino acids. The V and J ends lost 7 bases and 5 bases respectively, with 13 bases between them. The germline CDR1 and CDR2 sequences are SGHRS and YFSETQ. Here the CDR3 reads CASSGQRDEQYF. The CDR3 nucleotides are TGCGCCAGCTCGGGCCAGAGGGACGAGCAGTACTTC. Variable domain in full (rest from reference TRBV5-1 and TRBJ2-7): KAGVTQTPRYLIKTRGQQVTLSCSPISGHRSVSWYQQTPGQGLQFLFEYFSETQRNKGNFPGRFSGRQFSNSRSEMNVSTLELGDSALYLCASSGQRDEQYFGPGTRLTVT.

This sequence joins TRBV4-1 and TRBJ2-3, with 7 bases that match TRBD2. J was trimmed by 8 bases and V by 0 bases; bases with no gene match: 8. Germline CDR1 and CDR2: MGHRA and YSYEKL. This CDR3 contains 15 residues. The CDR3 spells CASSQELGRVGTQYF. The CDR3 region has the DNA TGCGCCAGCAGCCAAGAACTGGGGAGGGTCGGTACGCAGTATTTT.

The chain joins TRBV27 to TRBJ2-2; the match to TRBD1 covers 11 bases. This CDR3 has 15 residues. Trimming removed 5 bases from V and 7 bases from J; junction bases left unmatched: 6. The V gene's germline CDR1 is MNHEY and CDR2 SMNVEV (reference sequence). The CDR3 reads CASSQGQGAGGELFF. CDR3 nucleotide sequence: TGTGCCAGCAGTCAAGGACAGGGGGCGGGCGGGGAGCTGTTTTTT.

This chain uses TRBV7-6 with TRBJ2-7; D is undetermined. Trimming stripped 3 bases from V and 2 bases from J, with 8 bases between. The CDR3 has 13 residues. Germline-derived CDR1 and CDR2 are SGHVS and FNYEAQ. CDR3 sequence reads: CASSLGIPYEQYF. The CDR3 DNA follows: TGTGCCAGCAGCTTGGGGATTCCCTACGAGCAGTACTTC. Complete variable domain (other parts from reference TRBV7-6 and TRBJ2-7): GAGVSQSPRYKVTKRGQDVALRCDPISGHVSLYWYRQALGQGPEFLTYFNYEAQQDKSGLPNDRFSAERPEGSISTLTIQRTEQRDSAMYRCASSLGIPYEQYFGPGTRLTVT.

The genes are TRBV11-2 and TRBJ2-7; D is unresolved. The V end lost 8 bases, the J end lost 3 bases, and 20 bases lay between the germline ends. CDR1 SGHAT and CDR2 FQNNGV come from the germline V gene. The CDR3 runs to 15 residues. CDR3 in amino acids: CASHAGGSTGYEQYF. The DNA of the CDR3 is TGTGCCAGCCACGCCGGTGGCTCGACGGGCTACGAGCAGTACTTC.

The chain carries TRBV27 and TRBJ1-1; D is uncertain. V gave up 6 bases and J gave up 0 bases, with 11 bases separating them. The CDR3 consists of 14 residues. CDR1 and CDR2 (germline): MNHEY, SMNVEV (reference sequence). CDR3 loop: CASSPRSMNTEAFF. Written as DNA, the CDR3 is TGTGCCAGCAGCCCCAGGTCCATGAACACTGAAGCTTTCTTT.

CDR3 sequence (DNA): TGTGCCAGCAGCTTATTTATCGGGAGGTACCAAGAGACCCAGTACTTC. Protein: CASSLFIGRYQETQYF. V is TRBV7-9 and J is TRBJ2-5; 7 bases map to TRBD2. This CDR3 contains 16 residues. Germline CDR1 is SEHNR and CDR2 is FQNEAQ (reference sequence). Trimming removed 2 bases from V and 0 bases from J; junction bases left unmatched: 6.

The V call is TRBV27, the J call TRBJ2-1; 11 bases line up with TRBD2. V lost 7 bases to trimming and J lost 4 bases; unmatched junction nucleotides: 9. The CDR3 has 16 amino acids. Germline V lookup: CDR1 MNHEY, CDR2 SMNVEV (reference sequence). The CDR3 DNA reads TGTGCCAGCATTCCCACCGGGACTAGCGGTTACAATGAGCAGTTCTTC. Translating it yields CASIPTGTSGYNEQFF.